The subject of this entry is one T cell receptor beta chain. Its target antigen remains unknown. No much larger clone is present one base from it, and per-base qualities are unavailable. V gives up 3 bases and J gives up 2 bases, and the segment between their germline ends measures 7 bases. For CDR1 and CDR2, the germline V gene lists SGHTA and FQGTGA. From the cysteine through the phenylalanine, the CDR3 covers 14 amino acids. Only CDR3 DNA remains: 42 bases, in frame from the first base. The data originate from a study (dated by TCRdb to between 2022 and 2023). Summary of the overall study and its limitations: According to the authors, more investigation is needed, including longitudinal sampling and evaluation of a control group.

PBMCs were isolated from peripheral blood, and TCR beta sequencing was performed on genomic DNA from unsorted PBMCs. Survey-level sequencing on the immunoSEQ platform was used to profile TCR beta chain repertoires. Per the source publication's procedure: Repertoire diversity was quantified by the inverse Simpson index, and CDR3 amino acid length spectratypes and V-J pairing frequencies were compared. To annotate clonotypes specific to SARS-CoV-2, CMV, influenza A and EBV, TCR beta CDR3 sequences were compared against VDJdb. TCRdb limited this immuneACCESS table to in-frame rearrangements with V and J called. A share of clones is missing; checked studies link under half to unresolved V genes, and the rest is unexplained. For V, J and clone size, that table is used; D and trimming come from the DNA. Recorded for this sample are about 50,000 clones; roughly 93% of them occurred a single time. The top ten clonotypes cover about 10% of the sample.

The chain is assembled from TRBV7-3 and TRBJ2-2; a tentative D match to TRBD2 spans 5 bases. Sequences were obtained from PBMCs. This TCR was recovered from a man aged 35-49 years with rheumatoid arthritis. The sequenced DNA is TGTGCCAGCAGCTTTGAGGGAAACACCGGGGAGCTGTTTTTT. Translated, this gives CASSFEGNTGELFF.